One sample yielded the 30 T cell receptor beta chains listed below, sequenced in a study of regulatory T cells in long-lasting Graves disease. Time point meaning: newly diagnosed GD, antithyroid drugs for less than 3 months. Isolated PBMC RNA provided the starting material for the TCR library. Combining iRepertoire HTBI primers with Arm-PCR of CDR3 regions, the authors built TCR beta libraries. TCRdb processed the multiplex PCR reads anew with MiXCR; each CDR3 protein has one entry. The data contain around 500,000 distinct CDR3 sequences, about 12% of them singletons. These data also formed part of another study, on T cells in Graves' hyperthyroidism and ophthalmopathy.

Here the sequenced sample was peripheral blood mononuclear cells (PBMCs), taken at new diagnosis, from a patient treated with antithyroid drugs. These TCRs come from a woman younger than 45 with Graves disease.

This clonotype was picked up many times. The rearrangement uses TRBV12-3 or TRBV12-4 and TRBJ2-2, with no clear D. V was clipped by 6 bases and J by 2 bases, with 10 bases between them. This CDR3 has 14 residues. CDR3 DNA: TGTGCCAGCAGCCCCCTGCGAAACACCGGGGAGCTGTTTTTT. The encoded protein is CASSPLRNTGELFF.

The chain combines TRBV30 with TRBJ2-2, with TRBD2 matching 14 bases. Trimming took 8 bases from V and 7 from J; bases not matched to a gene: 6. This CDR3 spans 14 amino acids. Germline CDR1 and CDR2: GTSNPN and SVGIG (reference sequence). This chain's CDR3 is CARGLAGGLGELFF. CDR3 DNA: TGTGCCCGCGGACTAGCGGGAGGCCTCGGGGAGCTGTTTTTT.

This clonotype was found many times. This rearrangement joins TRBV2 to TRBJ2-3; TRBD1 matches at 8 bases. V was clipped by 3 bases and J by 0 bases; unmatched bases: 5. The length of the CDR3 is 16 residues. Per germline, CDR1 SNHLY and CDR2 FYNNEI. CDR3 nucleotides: TGTGCCAGCAGTGACCCTAGGACAGGGAGCACAGATACGCAGTATTTT. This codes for CASSDPRTGSTDTQYF.

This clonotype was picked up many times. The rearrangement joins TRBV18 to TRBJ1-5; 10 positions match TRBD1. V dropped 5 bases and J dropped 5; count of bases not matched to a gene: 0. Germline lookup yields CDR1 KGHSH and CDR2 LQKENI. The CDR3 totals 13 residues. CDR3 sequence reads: CASSGQGDQPQHF. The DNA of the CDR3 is TGTGCCAGCTCAGGACAGGGGGATCAGCCCCAGCATTTT.

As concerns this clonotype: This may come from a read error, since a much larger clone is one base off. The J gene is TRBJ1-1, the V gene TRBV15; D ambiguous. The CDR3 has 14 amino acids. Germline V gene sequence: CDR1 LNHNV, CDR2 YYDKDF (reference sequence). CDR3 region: CATSRDRLNTEALF. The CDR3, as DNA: TGTGCCACCAGCAGAGACAGGCTAAACACTGAAGCTCTCTTT.

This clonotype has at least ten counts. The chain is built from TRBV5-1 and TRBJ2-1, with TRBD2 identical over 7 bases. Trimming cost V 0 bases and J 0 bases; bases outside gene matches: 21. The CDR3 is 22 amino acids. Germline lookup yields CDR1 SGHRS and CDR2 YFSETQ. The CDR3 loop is CASSLAKAAGINYRSSYNEQFF. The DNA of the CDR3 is TGCGCCAGCAGCTTGGCCAAAGCAGCGGGAATTAATTATAGGAGCTCCTACAATGAGCAGTTCTTC. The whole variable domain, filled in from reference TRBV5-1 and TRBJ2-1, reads KAGVTQTPRYLIKTRGQQVTLSCSPISGHRSVSWYQQTPGQGLQFLFEYFSETQRNKGNFPGRFSGRQFSNSRSEMNVSTLELGDSALYLCASSLAKAAGINYRSSYNEQFFGPGTRLTVL.

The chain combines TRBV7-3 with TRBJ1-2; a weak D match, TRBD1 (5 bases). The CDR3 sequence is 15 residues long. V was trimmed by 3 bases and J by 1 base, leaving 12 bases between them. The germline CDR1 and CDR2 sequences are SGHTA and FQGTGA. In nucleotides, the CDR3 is TGTGCCAGCAGCTTGTCGGGGGTTGATAACTATGGCTACACCTTC. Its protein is CASSLSGVDNYGYTF. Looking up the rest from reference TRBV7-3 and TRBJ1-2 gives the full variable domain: GAGVSQTPSNKVTEKGKYVELRCDPISGHTALYWYRQSLGQGPEFLIYFQGTGAADDSGLPNDRFFAVRPEGSVSTLKIQRTERGDSAVYLCASSLSGVDNYGYTFGSGTRLTVV.

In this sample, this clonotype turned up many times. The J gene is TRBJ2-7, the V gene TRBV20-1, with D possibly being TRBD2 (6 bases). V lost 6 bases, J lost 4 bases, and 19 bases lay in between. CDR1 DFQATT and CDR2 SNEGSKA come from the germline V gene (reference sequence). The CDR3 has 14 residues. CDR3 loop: CSARLAGRRYEQYF. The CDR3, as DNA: TGCAGTGCGAGACTGGCGGGGAGAAGATACGAGCAGTACTTC.

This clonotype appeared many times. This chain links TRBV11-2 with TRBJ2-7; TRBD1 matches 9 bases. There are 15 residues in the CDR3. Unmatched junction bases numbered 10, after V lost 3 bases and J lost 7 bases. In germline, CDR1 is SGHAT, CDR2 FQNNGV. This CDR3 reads CASSFEGQGGIEQYF. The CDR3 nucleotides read TGTGCCAGCAGCTTTGAGGGACAGGGAGGAATTGAGCAGTACTTC. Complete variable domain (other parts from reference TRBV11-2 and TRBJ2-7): EAGVAQSPRYKIIEKRQSVAFWCNPISGHATLYWYQQILGQGPKLLIQFQNNGVVDDSQLPKDRFSAERLKGVDSTLKIQPAKLEDSAVYLCASSFEGQGGIEQYFGPGTRLTVT.

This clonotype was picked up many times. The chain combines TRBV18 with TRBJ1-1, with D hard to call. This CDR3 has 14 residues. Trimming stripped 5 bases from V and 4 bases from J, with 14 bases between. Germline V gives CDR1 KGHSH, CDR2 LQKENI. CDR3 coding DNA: TGTGCCAGCTCAGAGGTCCTCTCGACCACTGAAGCTTTCTTT. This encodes CASSEVLSTTEAFF.

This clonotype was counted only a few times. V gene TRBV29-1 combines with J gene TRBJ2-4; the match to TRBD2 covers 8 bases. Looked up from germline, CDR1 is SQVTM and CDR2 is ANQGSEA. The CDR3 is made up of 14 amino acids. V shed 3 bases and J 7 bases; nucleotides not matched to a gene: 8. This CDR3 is CSVESERERNIQYF. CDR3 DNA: TGCAGCGTTGAGTCCGAGCGGGAGCGGAACATTCAGTACTTC.

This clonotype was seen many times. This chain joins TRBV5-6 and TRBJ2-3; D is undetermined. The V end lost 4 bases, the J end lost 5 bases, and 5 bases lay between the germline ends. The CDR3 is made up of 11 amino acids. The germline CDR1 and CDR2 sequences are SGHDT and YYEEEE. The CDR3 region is CASSVRDTQYF. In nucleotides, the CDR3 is TGTGCCAGCAGCGTCAGAGATACGCAGTATTTT.

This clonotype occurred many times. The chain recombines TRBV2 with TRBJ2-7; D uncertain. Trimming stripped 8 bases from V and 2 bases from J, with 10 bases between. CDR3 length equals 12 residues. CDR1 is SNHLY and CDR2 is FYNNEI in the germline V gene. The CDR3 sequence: CASEASPYEQYF. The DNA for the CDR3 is TGTGCCAGCGAGGCCAGTCCCTACGAGCAGTACTTC.

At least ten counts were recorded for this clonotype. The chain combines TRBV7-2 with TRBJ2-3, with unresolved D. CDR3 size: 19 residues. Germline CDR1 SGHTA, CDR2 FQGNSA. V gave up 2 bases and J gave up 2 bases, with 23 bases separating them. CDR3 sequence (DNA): TGTGCCAGCAGCTTATTCCTGCTGGTAGGACCCCCCCCCACAGATACGCAGTATTTT. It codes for CASSLFLLVGPPPTDTQYF.

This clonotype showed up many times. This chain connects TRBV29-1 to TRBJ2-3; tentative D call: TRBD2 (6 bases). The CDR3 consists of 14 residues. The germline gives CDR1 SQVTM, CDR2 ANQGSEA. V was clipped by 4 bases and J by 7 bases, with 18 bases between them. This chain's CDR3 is CSVAEGTRGNTQYF. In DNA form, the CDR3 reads TGCAGCGTTGCTGAGGGGACTCGAGGAAATACGCAGTATTTT.

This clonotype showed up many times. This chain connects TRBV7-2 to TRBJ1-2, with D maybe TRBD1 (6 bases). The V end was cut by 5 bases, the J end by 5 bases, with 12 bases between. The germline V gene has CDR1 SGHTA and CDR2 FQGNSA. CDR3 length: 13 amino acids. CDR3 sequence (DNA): TGTGCCAGCAGCCCCGGACAGAGTTATGGCTACACCTTC. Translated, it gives CASSPGQSYGYTF. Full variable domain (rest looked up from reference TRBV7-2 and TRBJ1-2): GAGVSQSPSNKVTEKGKDVELRCDPISGHTALYWYRQSLGQGLEFLIYFQGNSAPDKSGLPSDRFSAERTGGSVSTLTIQRTQQEDSAVYLCASSPGQSYGYTFGSGTRLTVV.

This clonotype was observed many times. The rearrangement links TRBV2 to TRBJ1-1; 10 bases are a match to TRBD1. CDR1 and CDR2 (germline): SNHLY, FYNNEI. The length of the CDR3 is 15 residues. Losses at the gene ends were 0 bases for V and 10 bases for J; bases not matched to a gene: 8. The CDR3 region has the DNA TGTGCCAGCAGTGAAGCGCGGACAGGGGGGATGGGAGCTTTCTTT. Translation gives CASSEARTGGMGAFF.

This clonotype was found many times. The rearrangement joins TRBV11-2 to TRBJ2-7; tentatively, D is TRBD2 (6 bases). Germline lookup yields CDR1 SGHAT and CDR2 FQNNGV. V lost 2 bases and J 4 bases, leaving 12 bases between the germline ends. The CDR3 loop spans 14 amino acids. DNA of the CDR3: TGTGCCAGCAGCTTACAGCAAGGAGGGTACGAGCAGTACTTC. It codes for CASSLQQGGYEQYF.

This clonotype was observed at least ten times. The CDR3 reads CASSPFGGTGGQPQHF. The CDR3 DNA is TGTGCCAGCAGTCCCTTTGGGGGGACAGGGGGACAGCCCCAGCATTTT. The J gene is TRBJ1-5, the V gene TRBV27; 11 bases are a match to TRBD1. The V gene end was trimmed by 5 bases and the J gene end by 7 bases; junction bases not matched to a gene: 10. Germline V gene sequence: CDR1 MNHEY, CDR2 SMNVEV (reference sequence). The CDR3 covers 16 residues.

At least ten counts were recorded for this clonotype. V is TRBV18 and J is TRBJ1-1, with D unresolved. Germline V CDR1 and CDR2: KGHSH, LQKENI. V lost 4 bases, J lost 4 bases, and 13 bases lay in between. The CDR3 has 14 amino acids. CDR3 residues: CASSLRRESTEAFF. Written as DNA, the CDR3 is TGTGCCAGCTCACTCCGGAGGGAGAGCACTGAAGCTTTCTTT. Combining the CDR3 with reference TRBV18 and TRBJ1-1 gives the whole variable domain NAGVMQNPRHLVRRRGQEARLRCSPMKGHSHVYWYRQLPEEGLKFMVYLQKENIIDESGMPKERFSAEFPKEGPSILRIQQVVRGDSAAYFCASSLRRESTEAFFGQGTRLTVV.

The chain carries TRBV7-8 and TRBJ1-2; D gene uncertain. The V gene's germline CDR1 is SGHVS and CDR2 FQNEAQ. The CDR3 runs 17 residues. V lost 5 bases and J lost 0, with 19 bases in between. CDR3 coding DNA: TGTGCCAGCAGCCCGATGGTTCAGTTGGGAGCTAACTATGGCTACACCTTC. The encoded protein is CASSPMVQLGANYGYTF.

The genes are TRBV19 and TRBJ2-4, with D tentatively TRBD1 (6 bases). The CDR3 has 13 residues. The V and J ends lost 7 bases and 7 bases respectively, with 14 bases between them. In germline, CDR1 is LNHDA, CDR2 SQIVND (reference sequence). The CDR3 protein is CASTWGPGNIQYF. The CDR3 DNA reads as TGTGCCAGTACGTGGGGGCCAGGGAACATTCAGTACTTC.

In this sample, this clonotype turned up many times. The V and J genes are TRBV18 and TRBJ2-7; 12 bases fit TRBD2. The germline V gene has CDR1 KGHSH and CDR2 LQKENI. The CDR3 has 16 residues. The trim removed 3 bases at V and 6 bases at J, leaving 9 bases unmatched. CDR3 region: CASSPGSTSGRSEQYF. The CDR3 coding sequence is TGTGCCAGCTCACCGGGTTCGACTAGCGGGAGATCCGAGCAGTACTTC.

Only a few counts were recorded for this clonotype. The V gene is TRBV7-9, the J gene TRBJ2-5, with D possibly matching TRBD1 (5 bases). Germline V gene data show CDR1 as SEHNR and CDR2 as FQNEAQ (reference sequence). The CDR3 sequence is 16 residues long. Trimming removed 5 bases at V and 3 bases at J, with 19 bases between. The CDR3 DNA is TGTGCCAGCAGCGACAATCCCGACAGAATAGAAGAGACCCAGTACTTC. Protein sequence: CASSDNPDRIEETQYF.

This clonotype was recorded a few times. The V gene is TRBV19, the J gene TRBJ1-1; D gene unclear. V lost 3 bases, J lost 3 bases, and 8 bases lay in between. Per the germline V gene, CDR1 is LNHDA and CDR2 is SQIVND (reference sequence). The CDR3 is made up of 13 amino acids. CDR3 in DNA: TGTGCCAGTAGTATTATCGGGTACACTGAAGCTTTCTTT. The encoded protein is CASSIIGYTEAFF.

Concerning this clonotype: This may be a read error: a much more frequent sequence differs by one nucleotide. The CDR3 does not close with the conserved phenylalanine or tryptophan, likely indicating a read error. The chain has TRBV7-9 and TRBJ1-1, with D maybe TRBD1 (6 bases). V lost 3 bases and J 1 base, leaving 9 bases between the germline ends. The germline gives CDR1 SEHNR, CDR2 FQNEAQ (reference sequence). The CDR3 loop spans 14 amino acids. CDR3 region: CASSFTGTNTEAFL. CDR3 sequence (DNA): TGTGCCAGCAGCTTCACAGGGACGAACACTGAAGCTTTCCTT.

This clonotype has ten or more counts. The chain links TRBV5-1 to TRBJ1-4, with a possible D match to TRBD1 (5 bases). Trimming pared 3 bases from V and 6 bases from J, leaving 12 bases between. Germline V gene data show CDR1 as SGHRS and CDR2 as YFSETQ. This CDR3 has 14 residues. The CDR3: CASSSGTVYEKLFF. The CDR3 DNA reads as TGCGCCAGCAGCTCCGGGACGGTGTATGAAAAACTGTTTTTT.

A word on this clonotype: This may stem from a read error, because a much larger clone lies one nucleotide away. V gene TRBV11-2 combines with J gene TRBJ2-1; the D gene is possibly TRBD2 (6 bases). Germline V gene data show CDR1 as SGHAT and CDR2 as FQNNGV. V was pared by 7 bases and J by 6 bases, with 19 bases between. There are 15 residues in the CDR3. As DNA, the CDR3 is TGTGCCAGCACCCTCCGGAGGGGCGCTTCCAATGAGCAGTTCTTC. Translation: CASTLRRGASNEQFF.

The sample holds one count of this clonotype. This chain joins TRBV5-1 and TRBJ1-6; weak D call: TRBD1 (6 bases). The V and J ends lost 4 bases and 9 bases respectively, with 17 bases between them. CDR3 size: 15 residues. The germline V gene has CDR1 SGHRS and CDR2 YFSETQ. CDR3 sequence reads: CASSGREDRSSPLHF. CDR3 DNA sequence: TGCGCCAGCAGCGGTCGTGAGGACAGATCTTCACCCCTCCACTTT.

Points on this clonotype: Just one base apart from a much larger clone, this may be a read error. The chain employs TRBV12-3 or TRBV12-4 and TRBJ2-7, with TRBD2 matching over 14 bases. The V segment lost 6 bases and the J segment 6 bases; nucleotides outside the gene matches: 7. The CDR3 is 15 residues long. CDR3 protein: CASRGGLAGESEQYF. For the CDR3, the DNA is TGTGCCAGCAGGGGGGGACTAGCGGGAGAAAGCGAGCAGTACTTC.